This T cell receptor beta chain appears in the sequencing data of a study of cytomegalovirus exposure and HLA in healthy donors. For this clone: Antigen: not known. One end of the junction is discordant with germline, which a read error may explain.

General observations from the study: Sequencing likely produced, as an artifact, a cluster of highly shared sequence variants. In vitro checks showed that three CMV-associated chains really do target CMV antigens. Earlier findings revealed that most TCR beta V segments proved productive either about 87% or about 30% of the time.

CDR1 and CDR2 from the germline V gene are SGHTA and FQGNSA. The CDR3 extends over 13 amino acids. The PCR was carried out with 60 Vbeta primers and 13 Jbeta primers. Generated by immunoSEQ multiplex PCR, the TCRdb table keeps only in-frame clones and is missing some. The profile shows fewer than 85,000 clones, around 81% of them singletons. This receptor was obtained from a man aged 18 to 30 in good health and CMV-seropositive. The material sequenced was PBMCs. The V and J genes are TRBV7-2 and TRBJ2-5, with TRBD1 identical over 7 bases. The CDR3 DNA reads as TGTGCCAGCAGCGCGCGACAGGGTACGGTCTACCACTTC. This translates into CASSARQGTVYHF.